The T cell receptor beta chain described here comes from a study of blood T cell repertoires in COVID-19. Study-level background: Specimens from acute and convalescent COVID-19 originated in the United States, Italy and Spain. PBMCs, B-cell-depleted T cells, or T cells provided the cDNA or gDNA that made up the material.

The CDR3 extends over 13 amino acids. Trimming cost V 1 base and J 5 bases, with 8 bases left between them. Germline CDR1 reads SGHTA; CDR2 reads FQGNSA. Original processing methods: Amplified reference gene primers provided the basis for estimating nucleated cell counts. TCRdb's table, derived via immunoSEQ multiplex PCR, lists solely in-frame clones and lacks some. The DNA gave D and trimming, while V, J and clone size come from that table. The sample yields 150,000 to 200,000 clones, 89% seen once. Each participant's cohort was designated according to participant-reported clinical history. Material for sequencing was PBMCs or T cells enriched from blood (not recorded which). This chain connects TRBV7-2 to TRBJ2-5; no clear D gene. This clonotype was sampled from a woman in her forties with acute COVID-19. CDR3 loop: CASSLDSGETQYF. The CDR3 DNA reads TGTGCCAGCAGCTTAGACAGTGGGGAGACCCAGTACTTC.